This T cell receptor beta chain was sequenced for a study of identical twins. Regarding the study as a whole: Those out-of-frame alpha sequences shared by twins showed an excess of low generation probability. Surplus twin overlap in beta out-of-frame sequences was less pronounced.

TCRdb passed the 5' RACE reads through MiXCR, listing each CDR3 protein once. The sample records roughly 260,000 distinct CDR3 sequences, more than 12% being singletons. Healthy Caucasians alone served as donors. Details on this clonotype: Antigen unknown.

Sequencing was done on a sample of memory (CD45RO+) T cells sorted from blood. This clonotype originated in a woman between 18 and 29 years old in good health.

The CDR3 here is CASSLGGTGMEPQHF. The CDR3 nucleotides read TGCGCCAGCAGCTTGGGCGGGACAGGGATGGAGCCCCAGCATTTT. The gene calls are TRBV5-1 and TRBJ1-5, with TRBD1 identical over 9 bases. Germline trimming cut 0 bases from V and 8 bases from J; bases unmatched to any gene: 6. Germline CDR1 and CDR2: SGHRS and YFSETQ. This CDR3 is 15 amino acids long.